The rows below give T cell receptor beta chains drawn from one sample of a study of shared clonotypes between healthy human individuals. Generated by immunoSEQ multiplex PCR, the TCRdb table keeps only in-frame clones and is missing some. The repertoire includes about 960,000 clones, around three quarters of them detected once, and about 1.5% sits in the top ten. The sample taken for sequencing was memory CD4+ T cells sorted from blood. The source is a young man in good health. CDR3s include the opening cysteine and the closing phenylalanine or tryptophan.

>TRBV6-6|TRBJ2-3
CASSYSSQSTDTQYF
>TRBV30|TRBJ2-1
CAWSVERGGVLGNNEQFF
>TRBV5-6|TRBJ1-2
CASSSGTQQVGLGYTF
>TRBV5-4|TRBJ2-7
CASGIGQGGRYEQYF
>TRBV5-1|TRBJ1-2
CASSQGWTVYGYTF
>TRBV7-9|TRBJ2-6
CASSRRTVSGANVLTF
>TRBV5-1|TRBJ2-2
CASCRTAGGGTGELFF
>TRBV6-6|TRBJ2-7
CASSYRSPSGGYEQYF
>TRBV7-9|TRBJ1-2
CASSLDFPGSPNTF
>TRBV2|TRBJ2-7
CASSESQGVYYEQYF
>TRBV10-3|TRBJ2-3
CAISESGYVTDTQYF
>TRBV5-1|TRBJ2-3
CASSPGRGGAGGTDTQYF
>TRBV6-1|TRBJ1-4
CASSGGQGNEKLFF
>TRBV27|TRBJ1-6
CASSLTGGSNSPLHF
>TRBV10-3|TRBJ2-3
CAISNSTGLTQYF
>TRBV4-1|TRBJ1-6
CASSQEEASGGYNSPLHF
>TRBV28|TRBJ2-5
CASSQFRLAGGETQYF
>TRBV6-4|TRBJ1-6
CASSEGQGQSPLHF
>TRBV5-6|TRBJ2-1
CASNPRGGVQFF
>TRBV9|TRBJ2-2
CASSLRDRVFETGELFF
>TRBV9|TRBJ2-5
CASSVSTAEETQYF
>TRBV27|TRBJ2-1
CASSSVQGRVNEQFF
>TRBV11-2|TRBJ2-2
CASSFLAGGELFF
>TRBV2|TRBJ2-3
CAIQTGTVPYTQYF
>TRBV10-3|TRBJ1-1
CAITGTLNTEAFF
>TRBV11-2|TRBJ1-2
CASSRDRGGDGYTF
>TRBV21-1|TRBJ1-2
CASSSTGCYGYTF
>TRBV7-2|TRBJ2-5
CASSRGSRQETQYF
>TRBV7-8|TRBJ2-2
CASSLSGMTGELFF
>TRBV7-9|TRBJ2-1
CASSFSPSNEQFF
>TRBV7-9|TRBJ2-3
CASSRDTHTDTQYF
>TRBV19|TRBJ1-2
CASSPRNSGGGYTF
>TRBV5-1|TRBJ1-1
CASSLADAGEGTEAFF
>TRBV6-6|TRBJ2-7
CASSPQLYEQYF
>TRBV6-1|TRBJ1-2
CASKEGHGYTF
>TRBV10-3|TRBJ2-5
CATEDGQETQYF
>TRBV5-6|TRBJ2-7
CASSLGRSGAYEQYF
>TRBV6-1|TRBJ1-5
CASSELIPSNQPQHF
>TRBV7-9|TRBJ2-5
CASSLLGSSGFQETQYF
>TRBV5-6|TRBJ2-6
CASSPGQGSSGANVLTF
>TRBV15|TRBJ1-1
CATSRDKVDRPNTEAFF
>TRBV7-8|TRBJ1-5
CASSLDSYSNQPQHF
>TRBV4-1|TRBJ1-6
CASSPLIRVPGALSLSPLHF
>TRBV19|TRBJ2-6
CASSIGGRFLSGANVLTF
>TRBV6-5|TRBJ2-2
CASSKTGNTGELFF
>TRBV5-1|TRBJ1-5
CASSTTGEVNQPQHF
>TRBV19|TRBJ2-5
CASSTRQGSTTAQYF
>TRBV10-1|TRBJ1-1
CASSAQTNTEAFF